The next 23 T cell receptor beta chains were all read from a single sample in a study of beta chain features in type 1 diabetes. Study outcomes and limitations: Type 1 diabetes patients showed a moderate but significant shortening of TCRB CDR3s in all four CD4+ subsets.

Every isolated RNA sample was fully reverse transcribed, so sequencing captured expressed TCRB transcripts. Measured with immunoSEQ multiplex PCR; TCRdb has only the in-frame clones, and not every one. The sample holds tens of thousands of clones, 65% to 70% seen once. These receptors have no known antigen. The sample was Tregs from blood. The receptors were sampled from a man aged 25 to 40 with type 1 diabetes. Some clones in this sample may be carry-over from other donors' samples.

This clone was seen a handful of times. The chain carries TRBV5-1 and TRBJ2-1; 7 nucleotides line up with TRBD1. The CDR3 contains 15 residues. Germline V gives CDR1 SGHRS, CDR2 YFSETQ. The V segment lost 3 bases and the J segment 6 bases; nucleotides outside the gene matches: 9. The CDR3 DNA reads as TGCGCCAGCAGCTATGGACAGGTAGCCTCCAATGAGCAGTTCTTC. Protein product: CASSYGQVASNEQFF.

Points on this clone: One end of the junction varies from germline; a read error may be responsible. This sequence joins TRBV6-5 and TRBJ2-5, with 9 bases aligning to TRBD2. Germline CDR1 MNHEY, CDR2 SVGAGI. This CDR3 is 15 amino acids long. The CDR3 loop is CASSHSLAGKETQYF. CDR3 in DNA: TGTGCCAGCAGTCACTCCCTAGCGGGGAAGGAGACCCAGTACTTC.

This chain links TRBV18 with TRBJ1-2; D perhaps matches TRBD1 (5 bases). The V gene lost 1 base and the J gene lost 7 bases, with 10 bases spanning the gap. CDR1 is KGHSH, CDR2 LQKENI, per germline. The CDR3 has 13 residues. The CDR3 DNA reads as TGTGCCAGCTCACCACAGGGCAGGGCTGGCTACACCTTC. This codes for CASSPQGRAGYTF. Filled out from reference TRBV18 and TRBJ1-2, the complete variable domain reads NAGVMQNPRHLVRRRGQEARLRCSPMKGHSHVYWYRQLPEEGLKFMVYLQKENIIDESGMPKERFSAEFPKEGPSILRIQQVVRGDSAAYFCASSPQGRAGYTFGSGTRLTVV.

This clone was counted only a few times. J is TRBJ2-3 and V is TRBV10-3; 9 nucleotides match TRBD2. The germline gives CDR1 ENHRY, CDR2 SYGVKD. The CDR3 has 15 amino acids. V trimming: 8 bases; J trimming: 1 base; junction bases outside the gene matches: 7. The CDR3 DNA reads TGTGCCATCGGCGGGGGCGGGGGGGGCACAGATACGCAGTATTTT. Amino acid sequence: CAIGGGGGGTDTQYF.

V is TRBV15 and J is TRBJ2-1, with TRBD2 matching over 9 bases. The CDR3 totals 15 residues. CDR1 and CDR2 from the germline V gene are LNHNV and YYDKDF (reference sequence). Trimming cost V 3 bases and J 4 bases; bases outside gene matches: 4. The CDR3, as DNA: TGTGCCACCAGCAGCCTTAGCGGGGGATACAATGAGCAGTTCTTC. It encodes CATSSLSGGYNEQFF.

The chain has TRBV7-9 and TRBJ2-2; D remains ambiguous. Per the germline V gene, CDR1 is SEHNR and CDR2 is FQNEAQ (reference sequence). V was cut by 2 bases and J by 8 bases, with 9 bases left in between. CDR3 size: 13 residues. Here the CDR3 reads CASSLRSQGELFF. The DNA of the CDR3 is TGTGCCAGCAGCTTAAGATCCCAGGGGGAGCTGTTTTTT.

The chain is built from TRBV5-1 and TRBJ2-1; the match to TRBD1 covers 7 bases. Unmatched junction bases numbered 13, after V lost 0 bases and J lost 7 bases. Germline CDR1 SGHRS, CDR2 YFSETQ. CDR3 length equals 17 residues. CDR3 in DNA: TGCGCCAGCAGCTTGGGGCCCGGGACAGTGGCGGTGAATGAGCAGTTCTTC. It encodes CASSLGPGTVAVNEQFF.

The chain couples TRBV7-3 to TRBJ2-3; 12 positions agree with TRBD2. With V trimmed by 5 bases and J by 2 bases, 5 bases remained unmatched. The germline V gene has CDR1 SGHTA and CDR2 FQGTGA. The CDR3 consists of 16 residues. In DNA, the CDR3 is TGTGCCAGCAGCCCCGGGACTAGCGGGCACACAGATACGCAGTATTTT. Translated: CASSPGTSGHTDTQYF.

V and J are TRBV6-6 and TRBJ2-7; 9 nucleotides agree with TRBD2. The CDR3 sequence is 15 residues long. Trimming removed 5 bases from V and 4 bases from J; junction bases left unmatched: 9. Germline loops: CDR1 MNHNY, CDR2 SVGAGI (reference sequence). The CDR3 loop reads CASSPSGGLIYEQYF. The CDR3 DNA follows: TGTGCCAGCAGTCCAAGCGGGGGGCTTATTTACGAGCAGTACTTC.

V usage is TRBV6-1 and J usage is TRBJ1-1; 8 nucleotides match TRBD1. With V trimmed by 7 bases and J by 4 bases, 5 bases remained unmatched. Per the germline V gene, CDR1 is MNHNS and CDR2 is SASEGT. The CDR3 runs to 13 residues. CDR3 amino acids: CASTGQGSTEAFF. CDR3 DNA: TGTGCCAGCACCGGACAGGGATCCACTGAAGCTTTCTTT.

The chain is built from TRBV29-1 and TRBJ2-3, with D perhaps TRBD1 (5 bases). The germline V and J ends were trimmed by 3 bases and 1 base, with 8 bases remaining between them. Germline lookup yields CDR1 SQVTM and CDR2 ANQGSEA. This CDR3 has 13 residues. The CDR3 reads CSVDLQGTDTQYF. In DNA, the CDR3 is TGCAGCGTTGACCTACAGGGCACAGATACGCAGTATTTT.

To note about this clone: Since the CDR3 does not end with the conserved phenylalanine or tryptophan, this likely comes from a read error. It is unclear where the CDR3 begins or ends on the DNA, so no DNA is shown, and the CDR3 is as TCRdb lists it. CDR3 region: CASSWGGGGPLIC. The gene calls are TRBV7-2 and TRBJ2-2; the table's D call, TRBD2, was not checked against the DNA. Both ends counted, the CDR3 spans 13 residues. Germline lookup yields CDR1 SGHTA and CDR2 FQGNSA.

The gene calls are TRBV10-3 and TRBJ1-6, with D possibly being TRBD1 (6 bases). The V gene's germline CDR1 is ENHRY and CDR2 SYGVKD. V lost 2 bases, J lost 7 bases, and 12 bases lay in between. There are 15 residues in the CDR3. The CDR3 nucleotides are TGTGCCATCAGTGAGCAGGGGAAGGCGAATTCACCCCTCCACTTT. It codes for CAISEQGKANSPLHF.

The genes are TRBV5-1 and TRBJ2-3; D is undetermined. There are 11 residues in the CDR3. Trimming stripped 4 bases from V and 7 bases from J, with 7 bases between. Germline CDR1 SGHRS, CDR2 YFSETQ. The CDR3 nucleotides read TGCGCCAGCAGCGGCGGAAATACGCAGTATTTT. As protein: CASSGGNTQYF. The full variable domain, in which reference TRBV5-1 and TRBJ2-3 provide the parts outside the CDR3, is KAGVTQTPRYLIKTRGQQVTLSCSPISGHRSVSWYQQTPGQGLQFLFEYFSETQRNKGNFPGRFSGRQFSNSRSEMNVSTLELGDSALYLCASSGGNTQYFGPGTRLTVL.

V gene TRBV19 combines with J gene TRBJ2-7, with TRBD2 identical over 7 bases. The length of the CDR3 is 16 residues. After removal of 3 bases from V and 0 bases from J, the junction contained 8 bases not matched to a gene. From germline, CDR1 is LNHDA and CDR2 SQIVND (reference sequence). The CDR3 DNA sequence: TGTGCCAGTAGTATTGGTCCAGCGGGGAGCTCCTACGAGCAGTACTTC. Encoded protein: CASSIGPAGSSYEQYF.

The J gene is TRBJ2-2, the V gene TRBV19; tentatively, D is TRBD1 (6 bases). V lost 5 bases and J lost 5, with 18 bases in between. CDR1 LNHDA and CDR2 SQIVND come from the germline V gene (reference sequence). This CDR3 is built from 16 residues. This CDR3 reads CASSFLGRGATGELFF. The DNA of the CDR3 is TGTGCCAGTAGTTTTCTTGGCAGGGGTGCGACCGGGGAGCTGTTTTTT.

The table lists this clone with a few counts. The genes are TRBV6-1 and TRBJ1-2; D is uncertain. The CDR3 is made up of 13 amino acids. V lost 5 bases and J 4 bases, leaving 11 bases between the germline ends. The germline CDR1 and CDR2 sequences are MNHNS and SASEGT. Here the CDR3 DNA reads TGTGCCAGCAGTCTTTACAGCATCTATGGCTACACCTTC. This encodes CASSLYSIYGYTF.

The J gene is TRBJ2-1, the V gene TRBV7-2; 7 nucleotides match TRBD2. The CDR3 totals 13 residues. With 4 bases clipped from V and 7 bases from J, the junction kept 4 bases outside the gene matches. Germline CDR1 is SGHTA and CDR2 is FQGNSA. CDR3 coding DNA: TGTGCCAGCAGCTGGAGCGGGGAGAATGAGCAGTTCTTC. It yields the protein CASSWSGENEQFF.

The rearrangement links TRBV5-4 to TRBJ1-1; 10 nucleotides agree with TRBD1. This CDR3 spans 16 amino acids. Trimming at V came to 4 bases and at J to 10 bases, leaving 16 bases not matched to a gene. Germline V gives CDR1 SGHNT, CDR2 YYREEE (reference sequence). The CDR3 loop reads CASSRWDRGTAGLAFF. The CDR3 DNA reads TGTGCCAGCAGCCGTTGGGACAGGGGCACCGCGGGATTAGCTTTCTTT.

This clone was seen just once. The CDR3 spells CASSLVQGSSYNEQFF. The CDR3 DNA follows: TGTGCCAGCAGCTTAGTACAGGGAAGCTCCTACAATGAGCAGTTCTTC. This chain connects TRBV7-3 to TRBJ2-1; D might be TRBD1 (6 bases). Germline V gene data show CDR1 as SGHTA and CDR2 as FQGTGA. The CDR3 extends over 16 amino acids. Trimming took 2 bases from V and 0 from J, leaving 11 bases between them.

The chain links TRBV4-1 to TRBJ1-4; TRBD1 might be the D (6 bases). Germline-derived CDR1 and CDR2 are MGHRA and YSYEKL. Trimming took off 0 bases at V and 8 bases at J, with 16 bases between the two ends. The CDR3 loop spans 16 amino acids. CDR3 DNA: TGCGCCAGCAGCCAAGATAAATTCAGGGGTGGGGAAAAACTGTTTTTT. This encodes CASSQDKFRGGEKLFF.

This chain connects TRBV10-3 to TRBJ1-4, with TRBD1 matching 8 bases. V trimming: 9 bases; J trimming: 7 bases; junction bases outside the gene matches: 7. The CDR3 has 13 residues. CDR1 and CDR2 (germline): ENHRY, SYGVKD. CDR3 bases: TGTGCCATTTCCAAGGACAGGGTTGAAAAACTGTTTTTT. It is translated as CAISKDRVEKLFF.

V and J are TRBV15 and TRBJ1-5; D not resolved. Trimming shortened V by 4 bases and J by 1 base, and 20 bases separated the two germline ends. This CDR3 contains 18 residues. Germline values: CDR1 LNHNV, CDR2 YYDKDF (reference sequence). The CDR3 nucleotides are TGTGCCACCAGCACCCGAATGCGCGGAGGAGGGAGCAATCAGCCCCAGCATTTT. Amino acids: CATSTRMRGGGSNQPQHF.